This T cell receptor (beta chain) derives from a study of blood T cell repertoires in COVID-19 (dated by TCRdb to 2019 to 2021). General notes on the study: Samples from collaborators originated in the United States, Italy and Spain and spanned both the acute and convalescent phases of COVID-19. The prospective study material was composed of cDNA or gDNA derived from T cells, B-cell-depleted T cells, or PBMCs. Subjects who had been exposed to COVID-19, were actively infected with it, or had recovered from it provided the deeply sampled blood TCRbeta repertoires that made up the dataset. The repertoires were released in a freely available public database intended as a resource for research on the immune response to SARS-CoV-2. The samples were drawn from the first 160 participants of the ongoing ImmuneRACE study and from some 1,300 subjects provided by 6 global collaborators. Sample metadata almost always included a de-identified subject ID, COVID-19 status, age in years and sex. Where available, HLA class I and class II types were obtained from metadata supplied by the sample provider rather than from assay-based typing.

Here is what the overall study found, with its caveats: The amount of clinical and demographic metadata varied by source and participant and was provided uncurated.

About this clone: Its antigen is unknown. No base quality values were provided; no much bigger clone lies one nucleotide off.

TCRbeta CDR3 regions were amplified from genomic DNA by means of the immunoSEQ Assay, a bias-controlled multiplex PCR. The authors processed their data as follows. Within the assay, amplification of reference gene primers was used to estimate how many nucleated cells each sample contained. To quantify the absolute abundance of each unique TCRbeta CDR3 rearrangement, sequence reads were collapsed and filtered. For each sample, productive Simpson clonality was calculated as the square root of Simpson's diversity index over productive rearrangements. As stored in TCRdb, this immuneACCESS dataset retains in-frame rearrangements with V and J assigned. A fraction of the clones does not appear; measured against another copy, unresolved V genes explain less than half of the discrepancy, and the remainder lacks a known reason. Clone size and V and J calls were adopted from that table, with D and trimming inferred from the DNA. The sample table contains roughly 200,000 clones; only one count was recorded for about nine tenths of them. About 4% of the sample belongs to the ten largest clones.

Participants in the prospective study were aged 18 to 89 years, lived in 20 to 30 United States geographic areas, and enrolled through a virtual design. In the prospective study, cohorts were assigned on the basis of participant-reported clinical history obtained from a screening survey and a study questionnaire. Each participant in the prospective study had whole blood, serum and a nasopharyngeal or oropharyngeal swab collected by mobile phlebotomists. Over a roughly 2-month period, participants in the prospective study had the option of providing additional blood draws and questionnaires. Prospective study blood samples were shipped either frozen or at room temperature before DNA extraction. The sequence came from a woman between 40 and 50 years old with acute COVID-19. Sample: PBMCs or T cells enriched from blood (not recorded which).

The CDR3 protein is CSVAYMNTEAFF. The nucleotides read TGCAGCGTCGCTTACATGAACACTGAAGCTTTCTTT. The rearrangement combines TRBV29-1 with TRBJ1-1; no D gene call is confident. V gives up 6 bases and J gives up 0 bases, and the segment between their germline ends measures 8 bases. CDR1 and CDR2, per the germline V gene, are SQVTM and ANQGSEA. The CDR3 has 12 amino acids, counting the end cysteine and phenylalanine. Just the 36-base CDR3 DNA is kept, in frame starting at base 1.